The 23 T cell receptor beta chains below all came from one sample that was sequenced in a study of T cell responses to AZD1222 COVID-19 vaccine. TCRdb keeps only in-frame clones here, not all; method: immunoSEQ multiplex PCR. The sample lists 90,000 to 100,000 clones, approximately 84% seen once, with approximately 15% in the top ten. Source: peripheral blood, taken 28 days after the second AZD1222 dose. These receptors all stem from an adult who received the AZD1222 COVID-19 vaccine.

Turning to this clone: In the same sample, other DNA sequences code for this CDR3. V gene TRBV6-5 combines with J gene TRBJ1-1; D not resolved. Trimming took 3 bases from V and 1 from J, leaving 9 bases between them. This CDR3 contains 14 residues. Germline assignment: CDR1 MNHEY and CDR2 SVGAGI. The CDR3 sequence is CASSYSVRNTEAFF. The CDR3, as DNA: TGTGCCAGCAGTTATTCCGTAAGGAACACTGAAGCTTTCTTT.

This sequence joins TRBV7-9 and TRBJ1-6; 10 nucleotides align to TRBD1. The germline V gene encodes CDR1 SEHNR and CDR2 FQNEAQ (reference sequence). V shed 2 bases and J 11 bases; nucleotides not matched to a gene: 12. The CDR3 runs 17 residues. The CDR3 loop is CASSLLGQGTTRAPLHF. The CDR3 coding sequence is TGTGCCAGCAGCTTATTGGGACAGGGGACAACTCGGGCACCCCTCCACTTT.

The chain has TRBV19 and TRBJ1-3; 7 bases are shared with TRBD1. From germline, CDR1 is LNHDA and CDR2 SQIVND (reference sequence). Losses at the gene ends were 7 bases for V and 1 base for J; bases not matched to a gene: 7. The CDR3 is 15 amino acids. DNA for the CDR3: TGTGCCAGTACTACGGGACAGATGTCTGGAAACACCATATATTTT. This encodes CASTTGQMSGNTIYF.

This sequence joins TRBV9 and TRBJ1-2; D ambiguous. V lost 4 bases, J lost 4 bases, and 8 bases lay in between. The CDR3 consists of 12 residues. Germline V gives CDR1 SGDLS, CDR2 YYNGEE. CDR3 in amino acids: CASSTDGYGYTF. In DNA form, the CDR3 reads TGTGCCAGCAGCACGGACGGCTATGGCTACACCTTC.

This clone has only one observation. The chain carries TRBV7-2 and TRBJ2-7; D may be TRBD2 (5 bases). The V end lost 5 bases, the J end lost 1 base, and 12 bases lay between the germline ends. CDR1 and CDR2 from the germline V gene are SGHTA and FQGNSA. The CDR3 contains 14 residues. CDR3 sequence reads: CASSPGLGSYEQYF. DNA for the CDR3: TGTGCCAGCAGCCCCGGACTCGGATCCTACGAGCAGTACTTC.

The chain's CDR3 is CASSEGANYGYTF. CDR3 bases: TGTGCCAGCAGTGAGGGGGCAAACTATGGCTACACCTTC. The V gene is TRBV25-1, the J gene TRBJ1-2; perhaps TRBD1 as D (6 bases). CDR1 and CDR2 from the germline V gene are MGHDK and SYGVNS. The CDR3 runs to 13 residues. V shed 3 bases and J shed 2 bases, with 7 bases lying between them.

This chain connects TRBV5-1 to TRBJ2-3, with 7 bases fitting TRBD1. Germline loops: CDR1 SGHRS, CDR2 YFSETQ. With V trimmed by 4 bases and J by 2 bases, 19 bases remained unmatched. CDR3 length equals 19 residues. In DNA, the CDR3 is TGCGCCAGCAGCAATATCCTTCTTACAGGGGTCCGAATCACAGATACGCAGTATTTT. Protein sequence: CASSNILLTGVRITDTQYF.

This clone was recorded only once. The rearrangement links TRBV24-1 to TRBJ1-2, with TRBD1 identical over 7 bases. This CDR3 contains 13 residues. Germline CDR1 and CDR2: KGHDR and SFDVKD. Germline trimming cut 12 bases from V and 5 bases from J; bases unmatched to any gene: 11. This chain's CDR3 is CAPRQGGKYGYTF. The CDR3 DNA reads TGTGCCCCCCGACAGGGAGGCAAGTATGGCTACACCTTC.

For the CDR3, the DNA is TGTGCCAGCAGCTCCTCCGGGTCCCCAGGGCTTGGCTACACCTTC. The encoded protein is CASSSSGSPGLGYTF. The chain employs TRBV7-9 and TRBJ1-2; tentative D call: TRBD1 (5 bases). Germline CDR1 and CDR2: SEHNR and FQNEAQ (reference sequence). V was clipped by 4 bases and J by 7 bases, with 19 bases between them. CDR3 length: 15 residues.

As to this clone: The sample has other DNA sequences that encode this CDR3 too. The chain couples TRBV5-4 to TRBJ2-7, with 14 bases matching TRBD2. Germline CDR1 reads SGHNT; CDR2 reads YYREEE (reference sequence). The junction had 1 base not matched to a gene; V was cut back by 2 bases and J by 6 bases. This CDR3 region has 14 residues. The CDR3 coding sequence is TGTGCCAGCAGCTTAGGACTAGCGGGGGGCGAGCAGTACTTC. It is translated as CASSLGLAGGEQYF.

In this sample, this clone turned up a few times. An end of the junction differs from the germline gene, which may be a read error. The genes are TRBV7-9 and TRBJ1-2, with D maybe TRBD1 (5 bases). Germline V gives CDR1 SEHNR, CDR2 FQNEAQ (reference sequence). The CDR3 runs to 13 residues. CDR3: CASSFGANYGYTF. The CDR3 nucleotides read TGTGCCAGCAGCTTTGGGGCTAACTACGGCTACACCTTC.

Remarks on this clone: Germline and junction disagree at one end, which may indicate a read error. This sequence joins TRBV9 and TRBJ2-2, with 8 bases fitting TRBD1. Germline-derived CDR1 and CDR2 are SGDLS and YYNGEE. The CDR3 is made up of 15 amino acids. The CDR3 is CASSGYRGNPGELFF. In nucleotides, the CDR3 is TGTGCCAGCAGCGGCTACAGGGGGAACCCCGGGGAGCTGTTTTTT.

This chain links TRBV19 with TRBJ1-5; D remains ambiguous. The CDR3 contains 14 residues. The V gene's germline CDR1 is LNHDA and CDR2 SQIVND (reference sequence). Trimming cost V 1 base and J 5 bases, with 9 bases left between them. The DNA of the CDR3 is TGTGCCAGTAGTATAGTTGGGATGGATCAGCCCCAGCATTTT. It specifies CASSIVGMDQPQHF.

The V call is TRBV19, the J call TRBJ1-4; a weak D match, TRBD1 (5 bases). V lost 6 bases, J lost 4 bases, and 12 bases lay in between. The CDR3 contains 14 residues. Germline V gives CDR1 LNHDA, CDR2 SQIVND (reference sequence). The CDR3 DNA is TGTGCCAGTAGCCGGACGGGGCTTAATGAAAAACTGTTTTTT. This translates into CASSRTGLNEKLFF.

The V call is TRBV7-2, the J call TRBJ1-1, with 9 bases that match TRBD1. V trimming: 6 bases; J trimming: 4 bases; junction bases outside the gene matches: 6. Germline values: CDR1 SGHTA, CDR2 FQGNSA. CDR3 size: 14 residues. This chain's CDR3 is CASRTGTGITEAFF. DNA of the CDR3: TGTGCCAGCAGAACCGGGACAGGGATCACTGAAGCTTTCTTT.

The CDR3 DNA follows: TGTGCCAGCAGCATCGGGGACGGGCCCACAGATACGCAGTATTTT. Translated, it gives CASSIGDGPTDTQYF. The chain employs TRBV3-1 (or the pseudogene TRBV3-2) and TRBJ2-3; possibly TRBD1 or TRBD2 for D (5 bases each). Germline CDR1 and CDR2: LGHDT and YNNKEL (reference sequence). Trimming cost V 5 bases and J 2 bases, with 14 bases left between them. This CDR3 has 15 amino acids.

This clone is a singleton in its sample. The chain employs TRBV2 and TRBJ1-1; D is possibly TRBD1 (5 bases). CDR1 SNHLY and CDR2 FYNNEI come from the germline V gene. The CDR3 is 14 amino acids. V was shortened by 3 bases and J by 4 bases, with 12 bases between the two germline ends. The CDR3 protein is CASSEDIPVTEAFF. Here the CDR3 DNA reads TGTGCCAGCAGTGAGGACATCCCGGTCACTGAAGCTTTCTTT.

This sequence joins TRBV6-1 and TRBJ2-7; D ambiguous. V was trimmed by 2 bases and J by 2 bases, leaving 13 bases between them. Germline V gene data show CDR1 as MNHNS and CDR2 as SASEGT. This CDR3 comprises 15 residues. CDR3: CASSELVSSPYEQYF. CDR3 bases: TGTGCCAGCAGTGAATTAGTATCTTCCCCCTACGAGCAGTACTTC.

The J gene is TRBJ2-7, the V gene TRBV19, with TRBD2 matching 9 bases. Germline V gene lookup returns CDR1 LNHDA and CDR2 SQIVND (reference sequence). The trim removed 3 bases at V and 4 bases at J, leaving 1 base unmatched. The CDR3 length is 13 residues. CDR3 residues: CASSMREGYEQYF. DNA of the CDR3: TGTGCCAGTAGTATGCGGGAGGGGTACGAGCAGTACTTC.

The chain is built from TRBV18 and TRBJ1-5; 9 bases are shared with TRBD1. CDR1 is KGHSH and CDR2 is LQKENI in the germline V gene. The CDR3 is 14 residues long. V was pared by 4 bases and J by 7 bases, with 5 bases of the junction left unmatched. This CDR3 reads CASSQGQGRQPQHF. The CDR3 DNA is TGTGCCAGCTCACAGGGACAGGGTAGACAGCCCCAGCATTTT.

Concerning this clone itself: The same CDR3 can be traced to other DNA sequences in this sample. The gene calls are TRBV7-9 and TRBJ1-1; D perhaps matches TRBD1 (5 bases). The CDR3 totals 14 residues. V was clipped by 1 base and J by 4 bases, with 10 bases between them. Germline values: CDR1 SEHNR, CDR2 FQNEAQ (reference sequence). The CDR3 here is CASSLGQGSTEAFF. The CDR3 DNA sequence: TGTGCCAGCAGCTTAGGGCAGGGATCCACTGAAGCTTTCTTT.

The V and J genes are TRBV12-3 or TRBV12-4 and TRBJ2-7; 7 bases agree with TRBD1. The junction had 5 bases not matched to a gene; V was cut back by 6 bases and J by 6 bases. The CDR3 totals 12 residues. The DNA of the CDR3 is TGTGCCAGCAGCTTAAACAGGGGCGAGCAGTACTTC. Protein: CASSLNRGEQYF.

This chain joins TRBV7-8 and TRBJ1-4, with D perhaps TRBD1 (6 bases). Trimming stripped 5 bases from V and 6 bases from J, with 16 bases between. Germline V CDR1 and CDR2: SGHVS, FQNEAQ. CDR3 length equals 15 residues. The chain's CDR3 is CASSPRAGADEKLFF. In DNA form, the CDR3 reads TGTGCCAGCAGCCCCCGGGCAGGGGCTGATGAAAAACTGTTTTTT.